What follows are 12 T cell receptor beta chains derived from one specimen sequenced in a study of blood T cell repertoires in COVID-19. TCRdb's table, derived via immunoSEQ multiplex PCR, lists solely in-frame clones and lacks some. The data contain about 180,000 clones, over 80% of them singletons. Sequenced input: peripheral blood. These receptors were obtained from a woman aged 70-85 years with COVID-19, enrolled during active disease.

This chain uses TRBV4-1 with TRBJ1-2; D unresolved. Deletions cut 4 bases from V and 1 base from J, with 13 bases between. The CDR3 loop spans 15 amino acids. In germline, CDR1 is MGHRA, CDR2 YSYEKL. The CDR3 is CASSRVDINNYGYTF. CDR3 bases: TGCGCCAGCAGCCGAGTAGACATAAATAACTATGGCTACACCTTC.

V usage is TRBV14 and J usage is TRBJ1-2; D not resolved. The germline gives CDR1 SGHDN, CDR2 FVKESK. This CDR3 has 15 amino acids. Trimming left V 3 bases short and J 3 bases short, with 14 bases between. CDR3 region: CASSQDTRPHYGYTF. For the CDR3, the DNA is TGTGCCAGCAGCCAGGATACGAGGCCTCACTATGGCTACACCTTC.

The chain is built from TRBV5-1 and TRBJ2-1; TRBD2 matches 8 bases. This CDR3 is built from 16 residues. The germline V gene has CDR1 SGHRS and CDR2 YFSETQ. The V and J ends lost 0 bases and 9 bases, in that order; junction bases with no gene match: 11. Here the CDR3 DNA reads TGCGCCAGCAGCTTGGAGGGACTAGGACCCATGGGTGAGCAGTTCTTC. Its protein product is CASSLEGLGPMGEQFF.

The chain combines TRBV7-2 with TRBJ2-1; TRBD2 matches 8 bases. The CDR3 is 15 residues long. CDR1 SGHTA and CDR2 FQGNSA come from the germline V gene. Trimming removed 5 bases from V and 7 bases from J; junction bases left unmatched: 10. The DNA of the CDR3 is TGTGCCAGCAGCACACGGGGGGGAGGCCTTAATGAGCAGTTCTTC. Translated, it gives CASSTRGGGLNEQFF.

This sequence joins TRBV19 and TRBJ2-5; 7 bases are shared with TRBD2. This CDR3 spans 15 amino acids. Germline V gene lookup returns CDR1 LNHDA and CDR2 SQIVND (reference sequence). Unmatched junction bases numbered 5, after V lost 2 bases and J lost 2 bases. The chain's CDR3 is CASSIQGGLQETQYF. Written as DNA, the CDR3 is TGTGCCAGTAGTATACAGGGAGGGCTACAAGAGACCCAGTACTTC.

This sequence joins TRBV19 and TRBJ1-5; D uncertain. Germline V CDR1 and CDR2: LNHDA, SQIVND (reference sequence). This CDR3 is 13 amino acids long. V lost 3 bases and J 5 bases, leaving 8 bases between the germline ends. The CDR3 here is CASSISVDQPQHF. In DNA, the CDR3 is TGTGCCAGTAGTATCTCCGTCGATCAGCCCCAGCATTTT. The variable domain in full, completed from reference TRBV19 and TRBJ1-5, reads DGGITQSPKYLFRKEGQNVTLSCEQNLNHDAMYWYRQDPGQGLRLIYYSQIVNDFQKGDIAEGYSVSREKKESFPLTVTSAQKNPTAFYLCASSISVDQPQHFGDGTRLSIL.

CDR3 nucleotides: TGTGCCTGCTCCTCTCAGCGGGGGAGCACAGATACGCAGTATTTT. It codes for CACSSQRGSTDTQYF. The chain uses TRBV6-5 and TRBJ2-3; 8 bases agree with TRBD2. CDR1 is MNHEY and CDR2 is SVGAGI in the germline V gene. Trimming removed 11 bases from V and 0 bases from J; junction bases left unmatched: 10. The CDR3 consists of 15 residues.

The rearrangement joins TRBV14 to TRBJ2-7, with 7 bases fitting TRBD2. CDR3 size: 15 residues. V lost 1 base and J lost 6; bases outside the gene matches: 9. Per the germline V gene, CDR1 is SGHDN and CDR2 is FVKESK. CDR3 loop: CASSQVGGASGEQYF. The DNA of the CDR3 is TGTGCCAGCAGCCAAGTCGGAGGGGCTAGCGGCGAGCAGTACTTC.

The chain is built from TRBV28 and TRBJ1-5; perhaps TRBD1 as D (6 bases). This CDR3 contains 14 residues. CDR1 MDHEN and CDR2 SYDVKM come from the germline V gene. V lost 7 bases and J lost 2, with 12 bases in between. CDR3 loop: CASTRPGGNQPQHF. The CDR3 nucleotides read TGTGCCAGCACCAGACCAGGGGGCAATCAGCCCCAGCATTTT.

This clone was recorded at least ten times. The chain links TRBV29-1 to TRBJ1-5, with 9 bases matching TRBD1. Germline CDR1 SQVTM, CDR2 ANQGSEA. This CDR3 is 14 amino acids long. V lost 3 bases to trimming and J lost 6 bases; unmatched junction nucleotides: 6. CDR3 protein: CSVDSGTGSQPQHF. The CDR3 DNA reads TGCAGCGTTGACTCCGGGACAGGGAGTCAGCCCCAGCATTTT.

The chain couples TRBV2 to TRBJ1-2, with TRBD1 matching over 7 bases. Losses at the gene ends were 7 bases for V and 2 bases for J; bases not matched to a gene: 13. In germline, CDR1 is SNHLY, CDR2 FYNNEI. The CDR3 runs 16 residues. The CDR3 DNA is TGTGCCAGCACCCCAAAGGGGACAGCTAGAAACTATGGCTACACCTTC. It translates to CASTPKGTARNYGYTF.

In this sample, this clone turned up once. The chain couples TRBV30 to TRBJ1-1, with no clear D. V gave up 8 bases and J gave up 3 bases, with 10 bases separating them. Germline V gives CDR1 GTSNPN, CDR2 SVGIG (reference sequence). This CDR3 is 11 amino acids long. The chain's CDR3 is CASSGYTEAFF. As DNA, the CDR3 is TGTGCCAGTTCAGGTTACACTGAAGCTTTCTTT.